These 2 T cell receptor beta chains came from one sample sequenced in a study of identical twins. TCRdb used MiXCR to reprocess the 5' RACE reads, holding one entry per CDR3 protein. The sample yields roughly 260,000 distinct CDR3 sequences, around 7.6% seen once. The data also belong to a second study, concerning yellow fever vaccine responses in identical twins.

Source material: CD8+ T cells sorted from blood. These TCRs come from a young woman in good health.

V and J are TRBV28 and TRBJ2-2; D not resolved. CDR1 and CDR2 from the germline V gene are MDHEN and SYDVKM. The V end lost 4 bases, the J end lost 3 bases, and 12 bases lay between the germline ends. The CDR3 runs 15 residues. The CDR3 DNA is TGTGCCAGCAGTTCCCACCCCCTTGACACCGGGGAGCTGTTTTTT. It yields the protein CASSSHPLDTGELFF. The variable domain in full, completed from reference TRBV28 and TRBJ2-2, reads DVKVTQSSRYLVKRTGEKVFLECVQDMDHENMFWYRQDPGLGLRLIYFSYDVKMKEKGDIPEGYSVSREKKERFSLILESASTNQTSMYLCASSSHPLDTGELFFGEGSRLTVL.

This clonotype was seen more than once but under ten times. This chain links TRBV10-2 with TRBJ2-7; D uncertain. The CDR3 runs 14 residues. Germline-derived CDR1 and CDR2 are WSHSY and SAAADI. Trimming left V 0 bases short and J 4 bases short, with 10 bases between. Here the CDR3 reads CASSESWPQYEQYF. CDR3 nucleotides: TGCGCCAGCAGTGAGTCGTGGCCTCAATACGAGCAGTACTTC.